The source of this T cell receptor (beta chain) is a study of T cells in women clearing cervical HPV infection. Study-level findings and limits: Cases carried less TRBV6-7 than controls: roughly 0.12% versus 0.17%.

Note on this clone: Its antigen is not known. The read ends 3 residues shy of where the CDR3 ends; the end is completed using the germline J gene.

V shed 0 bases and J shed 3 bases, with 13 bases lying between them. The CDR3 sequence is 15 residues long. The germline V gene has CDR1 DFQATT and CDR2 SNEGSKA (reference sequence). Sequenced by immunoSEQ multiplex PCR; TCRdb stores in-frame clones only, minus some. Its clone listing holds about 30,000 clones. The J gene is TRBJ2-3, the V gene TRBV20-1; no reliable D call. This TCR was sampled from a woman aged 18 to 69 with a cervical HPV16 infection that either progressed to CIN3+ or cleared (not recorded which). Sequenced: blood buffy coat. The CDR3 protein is CSARDYKRGTDTQYF. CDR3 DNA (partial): TGCAGTGCTAGAGATTATAAGCGCGGAACAGATACG.